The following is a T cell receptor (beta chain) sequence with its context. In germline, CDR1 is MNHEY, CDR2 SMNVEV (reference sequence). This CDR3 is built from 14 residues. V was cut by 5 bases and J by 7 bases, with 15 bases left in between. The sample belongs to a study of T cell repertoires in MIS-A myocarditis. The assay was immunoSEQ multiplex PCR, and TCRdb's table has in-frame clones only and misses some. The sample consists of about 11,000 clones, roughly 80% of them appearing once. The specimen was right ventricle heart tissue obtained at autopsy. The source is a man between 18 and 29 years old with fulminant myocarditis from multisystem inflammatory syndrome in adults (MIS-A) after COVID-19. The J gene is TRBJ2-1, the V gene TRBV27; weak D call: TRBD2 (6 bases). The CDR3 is CASSPLASGNEQFF. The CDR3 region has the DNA TGTGCCAGCAGTCCTCTAGCGTCGGGGAATGAGCAGTTCTTC.